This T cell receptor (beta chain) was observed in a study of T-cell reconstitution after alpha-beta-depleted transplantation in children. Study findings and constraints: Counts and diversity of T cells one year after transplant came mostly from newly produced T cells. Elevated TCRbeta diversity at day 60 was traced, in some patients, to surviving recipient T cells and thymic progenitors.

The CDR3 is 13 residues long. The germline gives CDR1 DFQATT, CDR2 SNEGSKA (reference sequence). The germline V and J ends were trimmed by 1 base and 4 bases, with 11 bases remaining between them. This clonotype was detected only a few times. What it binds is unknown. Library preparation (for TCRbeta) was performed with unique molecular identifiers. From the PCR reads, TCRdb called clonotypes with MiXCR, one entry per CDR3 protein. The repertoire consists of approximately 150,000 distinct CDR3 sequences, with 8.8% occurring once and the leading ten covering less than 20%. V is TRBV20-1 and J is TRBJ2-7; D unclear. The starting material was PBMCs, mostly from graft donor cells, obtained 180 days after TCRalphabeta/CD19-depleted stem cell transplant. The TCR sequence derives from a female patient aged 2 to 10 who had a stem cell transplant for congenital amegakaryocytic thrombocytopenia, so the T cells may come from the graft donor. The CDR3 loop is CSARADLLYEQYF. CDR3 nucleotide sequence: TGCAGTGCTAGAGCAGACCTTCTTTACGAGCAGTACTTC.